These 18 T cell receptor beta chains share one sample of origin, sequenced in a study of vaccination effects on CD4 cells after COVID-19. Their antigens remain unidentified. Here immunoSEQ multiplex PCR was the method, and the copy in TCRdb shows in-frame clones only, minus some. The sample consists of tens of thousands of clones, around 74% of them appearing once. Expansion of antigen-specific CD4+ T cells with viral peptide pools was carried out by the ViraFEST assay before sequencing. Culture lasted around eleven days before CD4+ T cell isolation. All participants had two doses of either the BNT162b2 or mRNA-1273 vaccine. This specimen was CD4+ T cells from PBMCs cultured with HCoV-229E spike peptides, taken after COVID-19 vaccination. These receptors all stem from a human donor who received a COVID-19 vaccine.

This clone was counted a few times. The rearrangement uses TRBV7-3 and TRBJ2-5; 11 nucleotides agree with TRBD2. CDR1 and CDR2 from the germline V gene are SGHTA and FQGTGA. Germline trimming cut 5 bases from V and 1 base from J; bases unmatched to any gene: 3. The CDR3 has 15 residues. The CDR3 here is CASSPGLAAQETQYF. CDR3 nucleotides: TGTGCCAGCAGCCCGGGACTAGCGGCCCAAGAGACCCAGTACTTC.

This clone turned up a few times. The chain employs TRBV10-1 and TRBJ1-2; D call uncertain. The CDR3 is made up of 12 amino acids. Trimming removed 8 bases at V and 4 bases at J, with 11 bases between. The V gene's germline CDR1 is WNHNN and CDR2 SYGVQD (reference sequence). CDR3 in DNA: TGCGCCAGCGGTTGCAGGAGCTATGGCTACACCTTC. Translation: CASGCRSYGYTF.

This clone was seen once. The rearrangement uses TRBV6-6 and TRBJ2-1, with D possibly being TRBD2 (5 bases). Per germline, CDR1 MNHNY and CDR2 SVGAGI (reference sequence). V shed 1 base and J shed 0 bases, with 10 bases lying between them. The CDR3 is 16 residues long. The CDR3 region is CASSYWRVSSYNEQFF. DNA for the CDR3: TGTGCCAGCAGTTACTGGCGGGTCAGCTCCTACAATGAGCAGTTCTTC.

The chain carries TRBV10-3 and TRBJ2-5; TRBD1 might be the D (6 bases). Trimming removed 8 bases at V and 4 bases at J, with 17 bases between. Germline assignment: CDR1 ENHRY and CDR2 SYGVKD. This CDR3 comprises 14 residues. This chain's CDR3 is CAIGWSTGPETQYF. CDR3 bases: TGTGCCATCGGCTGGTCTACAGGGCCAGAGACCCAGTACTTC.

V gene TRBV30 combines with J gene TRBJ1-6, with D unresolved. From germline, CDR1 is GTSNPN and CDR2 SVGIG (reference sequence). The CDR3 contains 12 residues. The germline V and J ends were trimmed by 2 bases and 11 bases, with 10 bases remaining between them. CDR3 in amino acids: CAWSNRSPPLHF. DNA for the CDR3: TGTGCCTGGAGTAATAGGAGTCCACCCCTCCACTTT.

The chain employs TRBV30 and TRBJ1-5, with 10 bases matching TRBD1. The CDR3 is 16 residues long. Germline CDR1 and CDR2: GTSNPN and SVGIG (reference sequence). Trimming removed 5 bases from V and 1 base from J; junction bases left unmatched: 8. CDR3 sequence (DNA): TGTGCCTGGGGGACAGGGGCCGTTATAAGCAATCAGCCCCAGCATTTT. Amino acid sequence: CAWGTGAVISNQPQHF.

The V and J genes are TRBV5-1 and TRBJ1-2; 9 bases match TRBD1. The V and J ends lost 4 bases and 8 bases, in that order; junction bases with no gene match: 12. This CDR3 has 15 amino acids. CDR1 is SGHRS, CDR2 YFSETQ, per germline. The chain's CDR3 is CASSPGTGIPLGYTF. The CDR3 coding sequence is TGCGCCAGCAGCCCAGGGACAGGGATCCCGCTGGGCTACACCTTC.

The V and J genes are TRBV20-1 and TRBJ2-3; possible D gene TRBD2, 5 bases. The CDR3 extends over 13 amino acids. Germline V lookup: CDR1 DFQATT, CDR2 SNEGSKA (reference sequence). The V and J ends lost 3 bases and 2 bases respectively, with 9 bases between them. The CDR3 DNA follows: TGCAGTGCTAGTAAGCGGCCCACAGATACGCAGTATTTT. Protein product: CSASKRPTDTQYF.

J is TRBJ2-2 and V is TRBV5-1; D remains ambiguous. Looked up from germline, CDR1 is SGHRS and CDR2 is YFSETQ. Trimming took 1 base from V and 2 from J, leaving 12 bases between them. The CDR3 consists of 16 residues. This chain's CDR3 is CASSLNRATNTGELFF. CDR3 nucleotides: TGCGCCAGCAGCTTGAACCGGGCGACTAACACCGGGGAGCTGTTTTTT.

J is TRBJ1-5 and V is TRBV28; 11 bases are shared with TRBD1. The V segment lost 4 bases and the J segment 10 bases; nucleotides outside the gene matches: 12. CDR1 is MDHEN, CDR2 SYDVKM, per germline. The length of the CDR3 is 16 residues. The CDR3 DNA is TGTGCCAGCAGTTACCCCGGGACAGGGGGTGCACGCCCCCAGCATTTT. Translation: CASSYPGTGGARPQHF.

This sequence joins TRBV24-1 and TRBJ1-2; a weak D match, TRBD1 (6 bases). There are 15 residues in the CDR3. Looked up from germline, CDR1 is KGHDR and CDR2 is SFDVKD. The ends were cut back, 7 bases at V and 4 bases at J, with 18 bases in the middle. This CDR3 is CATSAAAGGGYGYTF. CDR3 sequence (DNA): TGTGCCACCAGCGCCGCTGCGGGGGGCGGCTATGGCTACACCTTC.

The CDR3 DNA is TGTGCCAGCAGCTTGCTAGTGGGGGGCCAGGCAGATACGCAGTATTTT. Translating gives CASSLLVGGQADTQYF. The chain has TRBV5-8 and TRBJ2-3, with D perhaps assigned TRBD1 or TRBD2 (6 bases each). The CDR3 runs to 16 residues. Germline lookup yields CDR1 SGHTS and CDR2 YDEGEE. The V gene lost 1 base and the J gene lost 4 bases, with 16 bases spanning the gap.

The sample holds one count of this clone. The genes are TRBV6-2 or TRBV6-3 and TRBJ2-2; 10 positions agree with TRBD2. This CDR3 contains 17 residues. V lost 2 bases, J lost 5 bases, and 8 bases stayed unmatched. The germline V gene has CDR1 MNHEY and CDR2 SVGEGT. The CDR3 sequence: CASSYARAGGRTGELFF. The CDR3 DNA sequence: TGTGCCAGCAGTTACGCTCGAGCGGGGGGGCGTACCGGGGAGCTGTTTTTT.

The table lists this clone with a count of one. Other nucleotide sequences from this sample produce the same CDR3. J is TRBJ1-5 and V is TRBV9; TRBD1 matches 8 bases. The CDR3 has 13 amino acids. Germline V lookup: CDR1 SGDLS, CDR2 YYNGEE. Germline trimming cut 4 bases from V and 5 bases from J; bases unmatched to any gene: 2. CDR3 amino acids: CASSRTGYQPQHF. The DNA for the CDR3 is TGTGCCAGCAGCCGGACAGGGTATCAGCCCCAGCATTTT.

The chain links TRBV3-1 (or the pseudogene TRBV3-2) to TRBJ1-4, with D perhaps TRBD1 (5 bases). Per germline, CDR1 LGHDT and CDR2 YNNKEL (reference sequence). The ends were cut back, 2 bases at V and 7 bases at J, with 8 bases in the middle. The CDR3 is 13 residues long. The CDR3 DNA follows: TGTGCCAGCAGCCAAAGAGGGGCTGAAAAACTGTTTTTT. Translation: CASSQRGAEKLFF.

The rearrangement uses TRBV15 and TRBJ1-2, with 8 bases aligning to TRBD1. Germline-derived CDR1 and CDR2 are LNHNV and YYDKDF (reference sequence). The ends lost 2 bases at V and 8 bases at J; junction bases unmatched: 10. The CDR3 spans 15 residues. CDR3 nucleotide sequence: TGTGCCACCAGCAGACCCGGGACAGGTACTTTGGGCTACACCTTC. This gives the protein CATSRPGTGTLGYTF. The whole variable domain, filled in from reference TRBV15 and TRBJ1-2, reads DAMVIQNPRYQVTQFGKPVTLSCSQTLNHNVMYWYQQKSSQAPKLLFHYYDKDFNNEADTPDNFQSRRPNTSFCFLDIRSPGLGDTAMYLCATSRPGTGTLGYTFGSGTRLTVV.

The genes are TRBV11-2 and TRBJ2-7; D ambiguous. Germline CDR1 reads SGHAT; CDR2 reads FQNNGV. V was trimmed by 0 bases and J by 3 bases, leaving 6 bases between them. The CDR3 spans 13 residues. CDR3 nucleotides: TGTGCCAGCAGCTTAGACCGAAACTACGAGCAGTACGTC. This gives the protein CASSLDRNYEQYV.

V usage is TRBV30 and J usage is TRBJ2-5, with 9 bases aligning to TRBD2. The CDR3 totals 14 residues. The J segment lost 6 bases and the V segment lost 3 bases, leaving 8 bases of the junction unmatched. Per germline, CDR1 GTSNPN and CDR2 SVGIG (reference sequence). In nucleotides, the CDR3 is TGTGCCTGGAGGTCTGGGACTAGCATAAAGACCCAGTACTTC. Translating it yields CAWRSGTSIKTQYF.